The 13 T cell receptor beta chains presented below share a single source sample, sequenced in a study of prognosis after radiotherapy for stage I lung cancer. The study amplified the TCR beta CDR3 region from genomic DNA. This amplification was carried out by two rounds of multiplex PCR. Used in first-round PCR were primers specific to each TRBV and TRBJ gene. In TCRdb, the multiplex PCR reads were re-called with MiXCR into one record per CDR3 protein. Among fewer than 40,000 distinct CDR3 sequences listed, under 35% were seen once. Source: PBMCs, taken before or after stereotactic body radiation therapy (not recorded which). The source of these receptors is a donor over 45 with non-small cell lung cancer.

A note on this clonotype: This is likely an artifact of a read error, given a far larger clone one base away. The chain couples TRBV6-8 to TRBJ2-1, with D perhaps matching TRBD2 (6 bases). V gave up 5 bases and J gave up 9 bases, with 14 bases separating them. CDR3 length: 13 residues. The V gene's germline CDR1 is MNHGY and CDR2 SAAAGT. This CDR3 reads CASSSLSGVEQFF. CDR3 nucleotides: TGTGCCAGCAGTAGTCTATCGGGAGTTGAGCAGTTCTTC.

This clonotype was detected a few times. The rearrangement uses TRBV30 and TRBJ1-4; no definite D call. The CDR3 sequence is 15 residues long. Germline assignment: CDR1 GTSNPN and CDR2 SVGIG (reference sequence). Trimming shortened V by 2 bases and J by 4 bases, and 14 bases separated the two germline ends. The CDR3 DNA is TGTGCCTGGAGTTCCACCCGGGGTGGTAATGAAAAACTGTTTTTT. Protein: CAWSSTRGGNEKLFF.

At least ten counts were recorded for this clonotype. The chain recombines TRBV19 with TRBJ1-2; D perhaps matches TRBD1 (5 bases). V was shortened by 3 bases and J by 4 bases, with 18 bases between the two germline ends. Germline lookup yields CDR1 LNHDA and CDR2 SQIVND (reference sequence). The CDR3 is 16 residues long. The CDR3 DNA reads TGTGCCAGTAGTATCACTCTCATACAGGCCCCCTATGGCTACACCTTC. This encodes CASSITLIQAPYGYTF.

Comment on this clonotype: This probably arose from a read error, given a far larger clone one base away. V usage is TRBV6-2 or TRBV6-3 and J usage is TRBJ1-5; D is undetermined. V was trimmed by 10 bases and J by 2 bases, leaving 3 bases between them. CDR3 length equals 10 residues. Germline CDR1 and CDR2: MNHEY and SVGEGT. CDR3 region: CAIGNQPQHF. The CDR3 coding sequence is TGTGCCATTGGCAATCAGCCCCAGCATTTT.

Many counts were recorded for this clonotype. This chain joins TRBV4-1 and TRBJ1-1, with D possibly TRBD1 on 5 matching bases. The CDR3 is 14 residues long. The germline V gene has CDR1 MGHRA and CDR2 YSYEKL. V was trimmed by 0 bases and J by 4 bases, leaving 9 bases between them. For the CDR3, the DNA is TGCGCCAGCAGCCAAGAGACCAGGGCCACTGAAGCTTTCTTT. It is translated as CASSQETRATEAFF.

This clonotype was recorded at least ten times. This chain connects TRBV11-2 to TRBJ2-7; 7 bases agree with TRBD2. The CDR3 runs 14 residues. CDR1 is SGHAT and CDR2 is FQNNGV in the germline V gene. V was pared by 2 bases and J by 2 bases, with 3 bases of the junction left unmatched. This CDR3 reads CASSLSSGTYEQYF. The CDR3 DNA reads TGTGCCAGCAGCTTATCTAGCGGTACCTACGAGCAGTACTTC.

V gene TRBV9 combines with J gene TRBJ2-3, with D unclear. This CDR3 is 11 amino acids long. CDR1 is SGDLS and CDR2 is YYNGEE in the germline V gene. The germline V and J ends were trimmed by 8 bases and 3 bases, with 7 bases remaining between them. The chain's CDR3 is CARRDTDTQYF. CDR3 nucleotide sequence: TGTGCCAGAAGAGATACAGATACGCAGTATTTT.

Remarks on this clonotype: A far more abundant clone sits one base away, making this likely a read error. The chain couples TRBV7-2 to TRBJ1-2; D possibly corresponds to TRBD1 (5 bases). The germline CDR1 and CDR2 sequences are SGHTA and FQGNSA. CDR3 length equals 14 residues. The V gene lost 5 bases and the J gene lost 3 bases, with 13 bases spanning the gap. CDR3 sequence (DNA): TGTGCCAGCAGCCCCGGCTGGGGGGACTATGGCTACACCTTC. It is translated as CASSPGWGDYGYTF.

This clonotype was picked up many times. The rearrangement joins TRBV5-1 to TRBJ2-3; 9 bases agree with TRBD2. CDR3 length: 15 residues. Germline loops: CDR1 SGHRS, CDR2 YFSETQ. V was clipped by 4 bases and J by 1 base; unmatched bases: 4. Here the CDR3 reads CASSLWTSGTDTQYF. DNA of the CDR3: TGCGCCAGCAGCCTATGGACTAGCGGCACAGATACGCAGTATTTT.

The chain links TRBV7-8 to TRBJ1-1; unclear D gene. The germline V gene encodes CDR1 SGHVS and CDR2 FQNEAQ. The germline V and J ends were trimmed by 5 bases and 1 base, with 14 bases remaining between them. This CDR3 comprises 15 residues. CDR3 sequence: CASSLPSLGNTEAFF. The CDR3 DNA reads TGTGCCAGCAGCCTACCGTCCCTGGGGAACACTGAAGCTTTCTTT.

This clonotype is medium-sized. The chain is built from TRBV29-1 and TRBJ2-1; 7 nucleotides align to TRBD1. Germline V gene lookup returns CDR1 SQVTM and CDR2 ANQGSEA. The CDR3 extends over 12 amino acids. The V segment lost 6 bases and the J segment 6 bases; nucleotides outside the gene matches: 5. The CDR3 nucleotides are TGCAGCGTCCGGGCAGGGGGCAATGAGCAGTTCTTC. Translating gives CSVRAGGNEQFF.

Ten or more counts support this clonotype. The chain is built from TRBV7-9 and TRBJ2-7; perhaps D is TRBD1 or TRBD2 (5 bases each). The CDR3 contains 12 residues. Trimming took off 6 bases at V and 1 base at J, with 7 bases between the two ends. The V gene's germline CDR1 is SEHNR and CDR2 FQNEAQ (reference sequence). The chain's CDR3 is CASSGGSYEQYF. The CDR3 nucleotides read TGTGCCAGCAGTGGGGGTTCCTACGAGCAGTACTTC.

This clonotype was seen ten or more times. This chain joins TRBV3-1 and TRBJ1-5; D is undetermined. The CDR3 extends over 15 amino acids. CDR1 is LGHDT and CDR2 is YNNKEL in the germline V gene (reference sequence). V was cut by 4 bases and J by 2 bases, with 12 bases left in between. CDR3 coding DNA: TGTGCCAGCAGCCTAGGCATTCTTGGCAATCAGCCCCAGCATTTT. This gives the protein CASSLGILGNQPQHF.